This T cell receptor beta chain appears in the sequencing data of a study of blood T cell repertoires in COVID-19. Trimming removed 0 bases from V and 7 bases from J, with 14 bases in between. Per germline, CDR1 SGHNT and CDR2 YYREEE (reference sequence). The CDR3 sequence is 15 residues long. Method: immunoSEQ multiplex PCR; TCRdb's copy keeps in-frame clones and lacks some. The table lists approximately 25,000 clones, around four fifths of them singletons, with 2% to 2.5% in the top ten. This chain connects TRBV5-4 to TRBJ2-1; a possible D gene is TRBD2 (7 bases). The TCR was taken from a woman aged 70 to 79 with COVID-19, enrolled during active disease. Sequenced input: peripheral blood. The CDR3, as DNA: TGTGCCAGCAGCTTGGAGGGGGGGGCTGGGAATGAGCAGTTCTTC. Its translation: CASSLEGGAGNEQFF.